Presented here are 24 T cell receptor beta chains from one specimen sequenced in a study of T-cell reconstitution after alpha-beta-depleted transplantation in children. The authors prepared the TCRbeta library with unique molecular identifiers. MiXCR was run by TCRdb on the PCR reads, yielding one entry per CDR3 protein. The sample consists of some 350,000 distinct CDR3 sequences, about 17% of them appearing once. Sequenced here: PBMCs, mostly from graft donor cells, sampled 360 days after TCRalphabeta/CD19-depleted stem cell transplant. These receptors came from a male patient aged 2 to 9 who had a stem cell transplant for acute lymphoblastic leukemia, so the T cells may come from the graft donor.

This clonotype turned up a few times. The chain recombines TRBV4-1 with TRBJ2-7; a weak D match, TRBD1 (5 bases). The CDR3 is made up of 16 amino acids. The germline V gene encodes CDR1 MGHRA and CDR2 YSYEKL. Trimming removed 6 bases at V and 4 bases at J, with 22 bases between. The CDR3 is CASSPSEAQGGYEQYF. In DNA, the CDR3 is TGCGCCAGCAGTCCAAGTGAAGCGCAGGGTGGATACGAGCAGTACTTC.

In this sample, this clonotype turned up a few times. This chain joins TRBV29-1 and TRBJ2-6; no definite D call. The V and J ends lost 2 bases and 0 bases respectively, with 8 bases between them. The CDR3 length is 15 residues. Per germline, CDR1 SQVTM and CDR2 ANQGSEA. The CDR3 is CSVELAVSGANVLTF. The CDR3 nucleotides are TGCAGCGTTGAATTGGCAGTCTCTGGGGCCAACGTCCTGACTTTC.

In this sample, this clonotype turned up a few times. The chain's CDR3 is CASSQAGVDYNEQFF. The CDR3 DNA sequence: TGCGCCAGCAGCCAAGCGGGAGTGGATTACAATGAGCAGTTCTTC. The chain carries TRBV5-1 and TRBJ2-1; 8 bases map to TRBD2. V trimming: 4 bases; J trimming: 4 bases; junction bases outside the gene matches: 7. This CDR3 region has 15 residues. The germline gives CDR1 SGHRS, CDR2 YFSETQ.

The chain is built from TRBV12-3 or TRBV12-4 and TRBJ2-5, with D perhaps matching TRBD1 (6 bases). The V gene lost 2 bases and the J gene lost 5 bases, with 15 bases spanning the gap. This CDR3 has 15 amino acids. The CDR3: CASSLQGYRSETQYF. The CDR3 nucleotides are TGTGCCAGCAGTTTACAGGGGTACCGCTCTGAGACCCAGTACTTC.

The chain employs TRBV5-1 and TRBJ2-1; unclear D gene. This CDR3 comprises 13 residues. CDR1 SGHRS and CDR2 YFSETQ come from the germline V gene. V dropped 0 bases and J dropped 8 bases, with 9 bases sitting between them. The CDR3: CASSLAGSDEQFF. Here the CDR3 DNA reads TGCGCCAGCAGCTTGGCCGGGTCCGATGAGCAGTTCTTC.

V gene TRBV12-3 or TRBV12-4 combines with J gene TRBJ2-7, with 7 positions matching TRBD2. After removal of 7 bases from V and 2 bases from J, the junction contained 11 bases not matched to a gene. The CDR3 has 15 amino acids. CDR3 region: CASTAGSGGPYEQYF. DNA of the CDR3: TGTGCCAGCACCGCCGGCTCGGGGGGACCCTACGAGCAGTACTTC.

This clonotype showed up just a few times. Written as DNA, the CDR3 is TGTGCCACCCGCGTGGGGCTAGCGAATGAGCAGTTCTTC. It specifies CATRVGLANEQFF. The chain has TRBV28 and TRBJ2-1; tentatively, D is TRBD2 (6 bases). CDR1 and CDR2 from the germline V gene are MDHEN and SYDVKM. V was clipped by 10 bases and J by 7 bases, with 17 bases between them. This CDR3 is built from 13 residues.

Points on this clonotype: A junction end diverges from the germline sequence, so it may reflect a read error. The chain is built from TRBV12-5 and TRBJ2-3, with D possibly TRBD1 on 6 matching bases. The CDR3 runs 14 residues. Germline V CDR1 and CDR2: LGHNT, FRNRAP. CDR3 region: CASGSTRGTDTQYF. In DNA form, the CDR3 reads TGTGCTAGTGGTTCAACCAGGGGCACTGATACGCAGTATTTT.

The chain has TRBV7-2 and TRBJ1-4, with D possibly TRBD1 on 5 matching bases. Germline lookup yields CDR1 SGHTA and CDR2 FQGNSA. The CDR3 has 15 amino acids. Deletions cut 3 bases from V and 5 bases from J, with 13 bases between. The CDR3 region has the DNA TGTGCCAGCAGCTTGTTGTCAGGGTTGAATGAAAAACTGTTTTTT. Encoded protein: CASSLLSGLNEKLFF. The whole variable domain, remainder taken from reference TRBV7-2 and TRBJ1-4, is GAGVSQSPSNKVTEKGKDVELRCDPISGHTALYWYRQSLGQGLEFLIYFQGNSAPDKSGLPSDRFSAERTGGSVSTLTIQRTQQEDSAVYLCASSLLSGLNEKLFFGSGTQLSVL.

This clonotype was counted once. This chain joins TRBV28 and TRBJ1-5; unclear D gene. This CDR3 is 15 amino acids long. Germline V CDR1 and CDR2: MDHEN, SYDVKM. Trimming stripped 3 bases from V and 9 bases from J, with 18 bases between. The CDR3 loop is CASSFRFEVYRPQHF. The DNA of the CDR3 is TGTGCCAGCAGTTTTCGGTTCGAAGTCTATCGGCCCCAGCATTTT.

This clonotype occurred many times. The chain joins TRBV12-3 or TRBV12-4 to TRBJ2-1; D may be TRBD1 or TRBD2 (5 bases each). With 7 bases removed from V and 1 base from J, the gap between germline ends came to 11 bases. The CDR3 consists of 14 residues. CDR3 bases: TGTGCCAGCACCCGGGACCGTTCCTACAATGAGCAGTTCTTC. Encoded protein: CASTRDRSYNEQFF.

In its sample, this clonotype was seen many times. The chain combines TRBV20-1 with TRBJ2-1, with D perhaps matching TRBD1 or TRBD2 (6 bases each). CDR1 is DFQATT, CDR2 SNEGSKA, per germline (reference sequence). V was shortened by 0 bases and J by 6 bases, with 9 bases between the two germline ends. This CDR3 region has 13 residues. CDR3 in amino acids: CSARDRGGNEQFF. CDR3 DNA sequence: TGCAGTGCTAGAGACAGGGGAGGCAATGAGCAGTTCTTC.

This clonotype came up many times. The rearrangement uses TRBV7-3 and TRBJ2-1; D is unclear. The germline V and J ends were trimmed by 1 base and 0 bases, with 7 bases remaining between them. The V gene's germline CDR1 is SGHTA and CDR2 FQGTGA. The CDR3 extends over 15 amino acids. The CDR3 region has the DNA TGTGCCAGCAGCTTAAATACGGTCTCCTACAATGAGCAGTTCTTC. This sequence encodes CASSLNTVSYNEQFF.

This clonotype has at least ten counts. The CDR3 region has the DNA TGTGCCAGCAGCTTGGTAGGACTAGCGGGAGGAATCTCCGGTACGCAGTATTTT. This gives the protein CASSLVGLAGGISGTQYF. The chain joins TRBV5-6 to TRBJ2-3; TRBD2 agrees at 14 bases. V gave up 0 bases and J gave up 8 bases; unmatched junction bases: 11. The CDR3 contains 18 residues. Germline loops: CDR1 SGHDT, CDR2 YYEEEE.

This clonotype was observed a few times. V usage is TRBV28 and J usage is TRBJ2-5; possible D gene TRBD1, 5 bases. CDR3 length: 14 amino acids. Germline loops: CDR1 MDHEN, CDR2 SYDVKM. V lost 2 bases and J 2 bases, leaving 9 bases between the germline ends. In DNA form, the CDR3 reads TGTGCCAGCAGTTTACTGGGGCCTCAAGAGACCCAGTACTTC. Translated: CASSLLGPQETQYF. Full variable domain (remainder filled in from reference TRBV28 and TRBJ2-5): DVKVTQSSRYLVKRTGEKVFLECVQDMDHENMFWYRQDPGLGLRLIYFSYDVKMKEKGDIPEGYSVSREKKERFSLILESASTNQTSMYLCASSLLGPQETQYFGPGTRLLVL.

The chain is built from TRBV5-1 and TRBJ2-5; D possibly uses TRBD1 or TRBD2 (5 bases each). The CDR3 is made up of 15 amino acids. V lost 3 bases and J 5 bases, leaving 17 bases between the germline ends. Germline CDR1 SGHRS, CDR2 YFSETQ. CDR3 nucleotide sequence: TGCGCCAGCAGCTCACAGGACTCCCTGGGGGAGACCCAGTACTTC. Translation gives CASSSQDSLGETQYF.

The chain carries TRBV20-1 and TRBJ1-3, with D possibly TRBD1 on 5 matching bases. The CDR3 has 16 amino acids. The V end lost 3 bases, the J end lost 0 bases, and 15 bases lay between the germline ends. Germline CDR1 is DFQATT and CDR2 is SNEGSKA (reference sequence). The CDR3 spells CSARGPGLLSGNTIYF. CDR3 nucleotide sequence: TGCAGTGCTAGGGGACCGGGCCTCCTCTCTGGAAACACCATATATTTT.

This clonotype came up a few times. This chain links TRBV6-2 or TRBV6-3 with TRBJ1-1; no firm D call. V shed 6 bases and J shed 4 bases, with 18 bases lying between them. Germline CDR1 MNHEY, CDR2 SVGEGT. The CDR3 totals 15 residues. The CDR3 protein is CASSDASTGATEAFF. Here the CDR3 DNA reads TGTGCCAGCAGCGACGCATCGACGGGCGCCACTGAAGCTTTCTTT.

This clonotype was counted only a few times. The rearrangement joins TRBV15 to TRBJ2-1; TRBD2 matches at 12 bases. The CDR3 spans 14 residues. Germline V gives CDR1 LNHNV, CDR2 YYDKDF (reference sequence). Losses at the gene ends were 5 bases for V and 15 bases for J; bases not matched to a gene: 11. As DNA, the CDR3 is TGTGCCACCAGCGGTGGACTAGCGGGAATTGTACTGTTCTTC. Amino acids: CATSGGLAGIVLFF.

The chain employs TRBV20-1 and TRBJ2-1; D remains ambiguous. Germline V gene data show CDR1 as DFQATT and CDR2 as SNEGSKA (reference sequence). The CDR3 totals 12 residues. Trimming took off 1 base at V and 9 bases at J, with 10 bases between the two ends. The CDR3, as DNA: TGCAGTGCTAGAGGCCCGGTCGGTGAGCAGTTCTTC. It translates to CSARGPVGEQFF.

The chain employs TRBV5-5 and TRBJ2-2, with unresolved D. Trimming pared 5 bases from V and 1 base from J, leaving 9 bases between. CDR1 and CDR2 from the germline V gene are SGHKS and YYEKEE (reference sequence). CDR3 length: 14 amino acids. This CDR3 is CASRSSMNTGELFF. The CDR3 region has the DNA TGTGCCAGCAGGAGTAGCATGAACACCGGGGAGCTGTTTTTT.

The gene calls are TRBV5-1 and TRBJ2-1, with D perhaps matching TRBD1 (5 bases). The length of the CDR3 is 16 residues. Trimming stripped 4 bases from V and 2 bases from J, with 16 bases between. Germline CDR1 is SGHRS and CDR2 is YFSETQ. CDR3 DNA: TGCGCCAGCAGCCTGGGGCGGCTGGCTCCCTACAATGAGCAGTTCTTC. It yields the protein CASSLGRLAPYNEQFF.

This clonotype was recorded a few times. The chain combines TRBV7-9 with TRBJ2-1; D call uncertain. Looked up from germline, CDR1 is SEHNR and CDR2 is FQNEAQ (reference sequence). The V and J ends lost 3 bases and 10 bases respectively, with 13 bases between them. This CDR3 has 13 amino acids. CDR3 region: CASSFITSGEQFF. The CDR3 nucleotides read TGTGCCAGCAGCTTCATTACGTCAGGAGAGCAGTTCTTC.

This clonotype was seen only once. The genes are TRBV7-8 and TRBJ2-7, with D possibly called TRBD1 or TRBD2 (5 bases each). The CDR3 totals 16 residues. In germline, CDR1 is SGHVS, CDR2 FQNEAQ. V lost 3 bases to trimming and J lost 3 bases, with 18 bases between them. The CDR3 DNA is TGTGCCAGCAGCTTTATGACAGCGCGAGGGCTCTACGAGCAGTACTTC. This sequence encodes CASSFMTARGLYEQYF.